This T cell receptor beta chain came from a study of blood T cell repertoires in COVID-19. J gave up 6 bases and V 3 bases, and 9 bases lay outside the gene matches. Germline V CDR1 and CDR2: SGDLS, YYNGEE. The CDR3 has 14 residues. The method was immunoSEQ multiplex PCR; TCRdb's version includes in-frame clones alone and lacks a portion of them. The sample consists of some 100,000 clones, around 74% of them appearing once. This clone has a handful of counts. The sequence came from a man between 65 and 85 years old with COVID-19, enrolled during active disease. The chain recombines TRBV9 with TRBJ2-7; 7 nucleotides match TRBD2. Sequencing used peripheral blood. The CDR3 DNA sequence: TGTGCCAGCAGCGCTCGGGAGGCTACCTTCGAGCAGTACTTC. Protein sequence: CASSAREATFEQYF.